The next 28 T cell receptor beta chains were all read from a single sample in a study of blood T cell repertoires in COVID-19. Profiled with immunoSEQ multiplex PCR; TCRdb holds only in-frame clones, not every one. The profile covers some 97,000 clones, with just under 80% appearing a single time and roughly an eighth taken by the ten largest. The sequencing input was peripheral blood. All receptors come from a woman in her seventies with acute or convalescent COVID-19.

This chain links TRBV4-3 with TRBJ2-3, with a possible D match to TRBD1 (5 bases). V lost 0 bases to trimming and J lost 2 bases, with 12 bases between them. Germline V CDR1 and CDR2: LGHNA, YSLEER. The CDR3 is 16 amino acids. The CDR3: CASSQDKGVYTDTQYF. The CDR3 bases are TGCGCCAGCAGCCAAGATAAAGGGGTCTACACAGATACGCAGTATTTT.

The CDR3 here is CASTKDRGGTEAFF. The CDR3 coding sequence is TGTGCCAGTACCAAGGACAGGGGGGGCACTGAAGCTTTCTTT. The chain uses TRBV19 and TRBJ1-1; 10 bases are a match to TRBD1. In germline, CDR1 is LNHDA, CDR2 SQIVND (reference sequence). V was pared by 7 bases and J by 4 bases, with 6 bases of the junction left unmatched. This CDR3 contains 14 residues. The whole variable domain, filled in from reference TRBV19 and TRBJ1-1, reads DGGITQSPKYLFRKEGQNVTLSCEQNLNHDAMYWYRQDPGQGLRLIYYSQIVNDFQKGDIAEGYSVSREKKESFPLTVTSAQKNPTAFYLCASTKDRGGTEAFFGQGTRLTVV.

This clone has only a few counts. This chain connects TRBV12-3 or TRBV12-4 to TRBJ2-1; 7 bases agree with TRBD1. The V segment lost 5 bases and the J segment 7 bases; nucleotides outside the gene matches: 5. This CDR3 comprises 13 residues. In DNA form, the CDR3 reads TGTGCCAGCAGTACAACGACAGGGAATGAGCAGTTCTTC. It encodes CASSTTTGNEQFF.

This chain links TRBV4-1 with TRBJ2-2; D might be TRBD2 (6 bases). CDR1 and CDR2 (germline): MGHRA, YSYEKL. V was shortened by 4 bases and J by 3 bases, with 6 bases between the two germline ends. The CDR3 is 13 amino acids. DNA of the CDR3: TGCGCCAGCAGCCGGGGGGACACCGGGGAGCTGTTTTTT. This codes for CASSRGDTGELFF.

This rearrangement joins TRBV19 to TRBJ2-1, with 9 bases lining up with TRBD1. V lost 7 bases and J lost 6; bases outside the gene matches: 10. CDR1 and CDR2 from the germline V gene are LNHDA and SQIVND (reference sequence). The CDR3 extends over 15 amino acids. The CDR3 nucleotides are TGTGCCAGTACCCCGGGGGACAGGGTCGGCAATGAGCAGTTCTTC. Its protein product is CASTPGDRVGNEQFF.

The chain links TRBV6-6 to TRBJ1-1; 10 bases map to TRBD1. Germline V lookup: CDR1 MNHNY, CDR2 SVGAGI (reference sequence). The junction had 7 bases not matched to a gene; V was cut back by 4 bases and J by 2 bases. This CDR3 has 16 amino acids. The CDR3 protein is CASSFSDRGANTEAFF. CDR3 nucleotide sequence: TGTGCCAGCAGTTTCTCGGACAGGGGGGCCAACACTGAAGCTTTCTTT.

This clone has just a few counts. The genes are TRBV7-8 and TRBJ2-7, with D possibly TRBD1 on 6 matching bases. Germline loops: CDR1 SGHVS, CDR2 FQNEAQ. The CDR3 loop spans 16 amino acids. V was shortened by 1 base and J by 3 bases, with 16 bases between the two germline ends. CDR3 bases: TGTGCCAGCAGCTTAGAGGAACAGGGACCCAACTACGAGCAGTACGTC. Translation gives CASSLEEQGPNYEQYV.

This clone was recorded a few times. The rearrangement joins TRBV27 to TRBJ2-5; 9 bases are a match to TRBD1. Germline CDR1 reads MNHEY; CDR2 reads SMNVEV (reference sequence). V was pared by 3 bases and J by 5 bases, with 4 bases of the junction left unmatched. This CDR3 is built from 14 residues. The CDR3: CASSFLGQGETQYF. In DNA form, the CDR3 reads TGTGCCAGCAGTTTCCTTGGACAGGGGGAGACCCAGTACTTC.

The chain is built from TRBV11-2 and TRBJ2-7; 9 positions match TRBD1. CDR1 is SGHAT, CDR2 FQNNGV, per germline. Trimming took 5 bases from V and 4 from J; bases not matched to a gene: 9. The CDR3 runs to 15 residues. The CDR3, as DNA: TGTGCCAGCAGCCCAGTAACAGGGGGCTGGTACGAGCAGTACTTC. Its translation is CASSPVTGGWYEQYF.

V and J are TRBV19 and TRBJ1-2; D call uncertain. CDR1 and CDR2 from the germline V gene are LNHDA and SQIVND (reference sequence). V lost 5 bases to trimming and J lost 4 bases, with 14 bases between them. There are 14 residues in the CDR3. The CDR3 DNA follows: TGTGCCAGTAGTGATACAATCTCGGGCTATGGCTACACCTTC. Its protein product is CASSDTISGYGYTF.

The CDR3 loop reads CASSLGIPGSYNSPLHF. The CDR3 region has the DNA TGTGCCAGCAGCTTGGGAATTCCGGGGTCCTATAATTCACCCCTCCACTTT. The rearrangement uses TRBV5-4 and TRBJ1-6; D not resolved. The CDR3 loop spans 17 amino acids. Germline loops: CDR1 SGHNT, CDR2 YYREEE (reference sequence). Trimming shortened V by 0 bases and J by 1 base, and 11 bases separated the two germline ends.

The sample holds many counts of this clone. The J gene is TRBJ1-2, the V gene TRBV2; D is possibly TRBD1 (6 bases). The CDR3 contains 13 residues. From germline, CDR1 is SNHLY and CDR2 FYNNEI. V lost 5 bases, J lost 3 bases, and 10 bases lay in between. CDR3 in DNA: TGTGCCAGCAGTCCACAGGGTTACTATGGCTACACCTTC. This encodes CASSPQGYYGYTF.

V usage is TRBV6-5 and J usage is TRBJ1-5; 7 bases are a match to TRBD1. Germline CDR1 is MNHEY and CDR2 is SVGAGI. With 7 bases clipped from V and 1 base from J, the junction kept 7 bases outside the gene matches. The CDR3 extends over 15 amino acids. In DNA, the CDR3 is TGTGCCAGCAACACGGGACAGACAAGCAATCAGCCCCAGCATTTT. It yields the protein CASNTGQTSNQPQHF.

The CDR3 loop reads CASSSTGVSNQPQHF. CDR3 nucleotides: TGTGCCAGCAGTTCTACAGGGGTCAGCAATCAGCCCCAGCATTTT. V gene TRBV6-1 combines with J gene TRBJ1-5; TRBD1 matches 7 bases. The V segment lost 5 bases and the J segment 1 base; nucleotides outside the gene matches: 5. Germline V gene data show CDR1 as MNHNS and CDR2 as SASEGT. CDR3 length: 15 amino acids.

This chain uses TRBV7-9 with TRBJ2-3; 11 bases line up with TRBD2. CDR1 is SEHNR and CDR2 is FQNEAQ in the germline V gene (reference sequence). The J segment lost 1 base and the V segment lost 1 base, leaving 1 base of the junction unmatched. The CDR3 is 16 amino acids. The CDR3 region is CASSLELAGGTDTQYF. CDR3 nucleotide sequence: TGTGCCAGCAGCTTAGAACTAGCGGGGGGCACAGATACGCAGTATTTT.

The chain recombines TRBV10-2 with TRBJ2-7, with 8 nucleotides matching TRBD1. CDR1 is WSHSY and CDR2 is SAAADI in the germline V gene. The junction had 11 bases not matched to a gene; V was cut back by 7 bases and J by 0 bases. This CDR3 spans 16 amino acids. CDR3 loop: CASNDPGTGSSYEQYF. CDR3 in DNA: TGCGCCAGCAACGACCCCGGGACAGGTAGCTCCTACGAGCAGTACTTC.

The rearrangement links TRBV5-4 to TRBJ2-1; no definite D call. The CDR3 is 13 amino acids. Germline V CDR1 and CDR2: SGHNT, YYREEE (reference sequence). V lost 0 bases to trimming and J lost 4 bases, with 5 bases between them. CDR3 sequence: CASSLVGYNEQFF. The CDR3 DNA is TGTGCCAGCAGCTTGGTCGGGTACAATGAGCAGTTCTTC.

This chain links TRBV19 with TRBJ2-2, with 7 positions matching TRBD1. This CDR3 is built from 16 residues. CDR1 is LNHDA, CDR2 SQIVND, per germline (reference sequence). Germline trimming cut 7 bases from V and 2 bases from J; bases unmatched to any gene: 10. This CDR3 is CASTIRGQLNTGELFF. Here the CDR3 DNA reads TGTGCCAGTACCATTAGGGGACAGTTAAACACCGGGGAGCTGTTTTTT.

The chain links TRBV3-1 (or the pseudogene TRBV3-2) to TRBJ2-2; unclear D gene. CDR3 length: 15 amino acids. The germline V and J ends were trimmed by 1 base and 2 bases, with 8 bases remaining between them. Germline loops: CDR1 LGHDT, CDR2 YNNKEL (reference sequence). The CDR3 reads CASSQGRINTGELFF. In DNA form, the CDR3 reads TGTGCCAGCAGCCAAGGGCGGATCAACACCGGGGAGCTGTTTTTT.

The chain is built from TRBV24-1 and TRBJ1-1, with TRBD1 identical over 9 bases. After removal of 4 bases from V and 9 bases from J, the junction contained 5 bases not matched to a gene. The CDR3 runs 13 residues. Germline V gene lookup returns CDR1 KGHDR and CDR2 SFDVKD. CDR3 sequence reads: CATSDPGTGKAFF. As DNA, the CDR3 is TGTGCCACCAGTGACCCCGGGACAGGGAAAGCTTTCTTT.

V gene TRBV6-1 combines with J gene TRBJ1-4; TRBD1 matches at 8 bases. V gave up 1 base and J gave up 8 bases; unmatched junction bases: 3. The CDR3 covers 14 residues. Germline values: CDR1 MNHNS, CDR2 SASEGT. The chain's CDR3 is CASSEGRGPEKLFF. CDR3 nucleotides: TGTGCCAGCAGTGAAGGCAGGGGGCCCGAAAAACTGTTTTTT.

The rearrangement links TRBV5-1 to TRBJ1-4, with D maybe TRBD1 (5 bases). Trimming stripped 4 bases from V and 4 bases from J, with 14 bases between. CDR1 is SGHRS, CDR2 YFSETQ, per germline. This CDR3 is 15 amino acids long. The CDR3 coding sequence is TGCGCCAGCAGCCTCTCAACAGGTGATAATGAAAAACTGTTTTTT. It is translated as CASSLSTGDNEKLFF.

The genes are TRBV6-5 and TRBJ2-5; D is uncertain. The germline V gene has CDR1 MNHEY and CDR2 SVGAGI. V lost 4 bases and J lost 3, with 6 bases in between. The CDR3 contains 12 residues. The CDR3 DNA is TGTGCCAGCAGTTGGCCAGAAGAGACCCAGTACTTC. Its protein product is CASSWPEETQYF.

J is TRBJ2-5 and V is TRBV7-2, with 7 bases identical to TRBD2. Germline V lookup: CDR1 SGHTA, CDR2 FQGNSA. The CDR3 consists of 16 residues. Trimming cost V 3 bases and J 4 bases; bases outside gene matches: 11. The CDR3 nucleotides are TGTGCCAGCAGCTTTGAGCGGGGACGAGCGGGAGAGACCCAGTACTTC. This gives the protein CASSFERGRAGETQYF.

The chain links TRBV5-6 to TRBJ2-6, with D perhaps matching TRBD2 (6 bases). CDR1 is SGHDT and CDR2 is YYEEEE in the germline V gene. The CDR3 extends over 16 amino acids. Deletions cut 0 bases from V and 1 base from J, with 8 bases between. The CDR3, as DNA: TGTGCCAGCAGCTTGGTGGGGGGATCTGGGGCCAACGTCCTGACTTTC. It translates to CASSLVGGSGANVLTF.

The V gene is TRBV28, the J gene TRBJ1-6, with no clear D. The V end lost 5 bases, the J end lost 9 bases, and 11 bases lay between the germline ends. Germline CDR1 and CDR2: MDHEN and SYDVKM. The CDR3 has 13 amino acids. The chain's CDR3 is CASSLRHVSPLHF. CDR3 DNA: TGTGCCAGCAGTCTCCGACACGTTTCACCCCTCCACTTT.

The V and J genes are TRBV28 and TRBJ1-2; 9 bases agree with TRBD1. Germline V gives CDR1 MDHEN, CDR2 SYDVKM. Trimming at V came to 3 bases and at J to 1 base, leaving 12 bases not matched to a gene. This CDR3 spans 18 amino acids. CDR3 DNA sequence: TGTGCCAGCAGTTTGGCGTGGACAGGGGTAGTAGTTAACTATGGCTACACCTTC. Translation gives CASSLAWTGVVVNYGYTF.

V usage is TRBV6-2 or TRBV6-3 and J usage is TRBJ2-7; a possible D gene is TRBD1 (5 bases). The CDR3 has 12 amino acids. Germline CDR1 and CDR2: MNHEY and SVGEGT. Trimming took off 2 bases at V and 3 bases at J, with 5 bases between the two ends. The CDR3 sequence: CASSYQGYEQYV. DNA for the CDR3: TGTGCCAGCAGTTACCAGGGCTACGAGCAGTACGTC.